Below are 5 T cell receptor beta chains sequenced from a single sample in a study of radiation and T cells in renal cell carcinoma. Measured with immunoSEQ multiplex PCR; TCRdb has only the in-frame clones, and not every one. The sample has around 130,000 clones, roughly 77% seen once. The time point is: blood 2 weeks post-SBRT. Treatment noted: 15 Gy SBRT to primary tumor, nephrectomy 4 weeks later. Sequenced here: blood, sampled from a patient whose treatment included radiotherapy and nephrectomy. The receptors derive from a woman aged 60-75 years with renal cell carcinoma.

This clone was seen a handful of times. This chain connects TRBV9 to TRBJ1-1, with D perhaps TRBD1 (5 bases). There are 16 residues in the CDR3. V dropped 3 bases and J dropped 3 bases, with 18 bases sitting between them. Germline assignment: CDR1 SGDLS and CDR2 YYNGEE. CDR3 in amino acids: CASSGNLGVGDTEAFF. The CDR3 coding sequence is TGTGCCAGCAGCGGAAACTTAGGGGTCGGGGACACTGAAGCTTTCTTT.

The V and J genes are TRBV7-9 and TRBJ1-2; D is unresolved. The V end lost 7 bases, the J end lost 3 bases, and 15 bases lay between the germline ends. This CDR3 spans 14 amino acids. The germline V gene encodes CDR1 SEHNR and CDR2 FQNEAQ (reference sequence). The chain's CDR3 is CASMARTQDYGYTF. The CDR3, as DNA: TGTGCCAGCATGGCAAGGACGCAGGACTATGGCTACACCTTC.

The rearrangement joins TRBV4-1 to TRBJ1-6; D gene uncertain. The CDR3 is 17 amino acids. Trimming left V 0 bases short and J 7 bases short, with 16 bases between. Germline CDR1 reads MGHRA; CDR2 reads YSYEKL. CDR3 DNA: TGCGCCAGCAGCCAAGAAAGGCGTCCTTCCCGGAATTCACCCCTCCACTTT. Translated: CASSQERRPSRNSPLHF.

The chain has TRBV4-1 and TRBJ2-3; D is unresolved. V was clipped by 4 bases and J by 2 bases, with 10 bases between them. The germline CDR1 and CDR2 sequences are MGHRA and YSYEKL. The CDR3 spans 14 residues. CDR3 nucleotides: TGCGCCAGCAGCCCCCTCCGGGCCACAGATACGCAGTATTTT. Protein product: CASSPLRATDTQYF.

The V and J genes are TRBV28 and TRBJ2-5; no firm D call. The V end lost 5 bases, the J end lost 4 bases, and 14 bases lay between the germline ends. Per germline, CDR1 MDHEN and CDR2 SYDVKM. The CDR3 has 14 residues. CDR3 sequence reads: CASSADINGETQYF. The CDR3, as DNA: TGTGCCAGCAGTGCAGACATAAATGGAGAGACCCAGTACTTC. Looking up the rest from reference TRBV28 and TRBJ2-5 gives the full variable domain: DVKVTQSSRYLVKRTGEKVFLECVQDMDHENMFWYRQDPGLGLRLIYFSYDVKMKEKGDIPEGYSVSREKKERFSLILESASTNQTSMYLCASSADINGETQYFGPGTRLLVL.